The entry that follows covers one T cell receptor beta chain sequence. TCRdb recomputed calls from the PCR reads with MiXCR, one row per CDR3 protein. The sample records around 28,000 distinct CDR3 sequences, 45% to 60% being singletons. This record belongs to a study of vaccination and CD4 T cells after COVID-19. Study-wide context: Either the Pfizer-BioNTech BNT162b2 or Moderna mRNA-1273 vaccine was given as two doses.

V gave up 5 bases and J gave up 8 bases; unmatched junction bases: 9. The CDR3 is 14 amino acids. The germline V gene encodes CDR1 SEHNR and CDR2 FQNEAQ (reference sequence). Time point here: late sampling 161 to 241 days after vaccination in a few convalescent patients. The chain has TRBV7-9 and TRBJ2-1, with 7 bases aligning to TRBD2. This material consisted of CD4+ T cells from blood, taken about 7 months after SARS-CoV-2 vaccination. This TCR came from a human donor who had recovered from COVID-19. The CDR3 sequence: CASSPVGGFDEQFF. The CDR3 DNA reads TGTGCCAGCAGCCCAGTGGGAGGGTTCGATGAGCAGTTCTTC.